The next 17 T cell receptor beta chains were all read from a single sample in a study of cytomegalovirus exposure and HLA in healthy donors. In the PCR, 60 Vbeta and 13 Jbeta primers were used. TCRdb's table, derived via immunoSEQ multiplex PCR, lists solely in-frame clones and lacks some. The data contain fewer than 150,000 clones, 70% to 80% of them seen just once; the ten biggest clones take up more than 0.95%. Material: PBMCs. These receptors came from a man aged 50 to 59 in good health and CMV-seronegative.

The CDR3 reads CAISPTSGRVTYEQYF. The CDR3 DNA is TGTGCCATCAGTCCGACTAGCGGGAGGGTGACCTACGAGCAGTACTTC. The chain links TRBV10-3 to TRBJ2-7; 14 positions agree with TRBD2. The CDR3 sequence is 16 residues long. Trimming at V came to 5 bases and at J to 2 bases, leaving 5 bases not matched to a gene. Per the germline V gene, CDR1 is ENHRY and CDR2 is SYGVKD.

The chain uses TRBV23-1 and TRBJ2-7, with D possibly matching TRBD1 (5 bases). TRBV23-1 is identified as an open reading frame with a role that is uncertain. The CDR3 loop spans 12 amino acids. Trimming took 9 bases from V and 0 from J, leaving 9 bases between them. CDR3 amino acids: CARRQNSYEQYF. CDR3 nucleotides: TGCGCCAGAAGACAGAACTCCTACGAGCAGTACTTC.

This clone was detected a few times. The V gene is TRBV7-8, the J gene TRBJ1-5, with 10 bases identical to TRBD1. V shed 1 base and J 7 bases; nucleotides not matched to a gene: 1. The CDR3 is 14 amino acids. Germline CDR1 SGHVS, CDR2 FQNEAQ. In DNA form, the CDR3 reads TGTGCCAGCAGCTTAGAGACAGGGGGCCAGCCCCAGCATTTT. Its protein is CASSLETGGQPQHF.

In its sample, this clone was seen a few times. The rearrangement links TRBV5-5 to TRBJ1-1; the D gene is possibly TRBD1 (5 bases). This CDR3 spans 16 amino acids. In germline, CDR1 is SGHKS, CDR2 YYEKEE (reference sequence). V gave up 0 bases and J gave up 0 bases, with 12 bases separating them. CDR3 DNA sequence: TGTGCCAGCAGCTTGGAACCCAGGACACTGAACACTGAAGCTTTCTTT. Protein: CASSLEPRTLNTEAFF.

The J gene is TRBJ2-5, the V gene TRBV20-1; D unresolved. The V gene lost 6 bases and the J gene lost 3 bases, with 8 bases spanning the gap. The CDR3 extends over 11 amino acids. Germline CDR1 and CDR2: DFQATT and SNEGSKA (reference sequence). The CDR3 coding sequence is TGCAGTGCGTCCCCAAAAGAGACCCAGTACTTC. It translates to CSASPKETQYF.

The rearrangement links TRBV6-6 to TRBJ2-1; D is possibly TRBD1 (7 bases). The CDR3 runs to 14 residues. Germline V gene lookup returns CDR1 MNHNY and CDR2 SVGAGI (reference sequence). V lost 5 bases to trimming and J lost 7 bases, with 15 bases between them. The CDR3 spells CASSGGTVRNEQFF. CDR3 in DNA: TGTGCCAGCAGTGGGGGGACAGTTCGGAATGAGCAGTTCTTC.

The V and J genes are TRBV28 and TRBJ2-7, with TRBD1 matching over 8 bases. The CDR3 is made up of 15 amino acids. The J segment lost 1 base and the V segment lost 6 bases, leaving 8 bases of the junction unmatched. Germline CDR1 reads MDHEN; CDR2 reads SYDVKM. The CDR3 loop reads CASSDRGSLSYEQYF. The CDR3 DNA reads as TGTGCCAGCAGCGACAGGGGTTCCCTTTCCTACGAGCAGTACTTC.

The CDR3 nucleotides are TGTGCCAGCACCCCTGCGGGACAGGGGGTCTCCTACGAGCAGTACTTC. Translated, it gives CASTPAGQGVSYEQYF. The J gene is TRBJ2-7, the V gene TRBV6-6; the match to TRBD1 covers 11 bases. Trimming cost V 7 bases and J 0 bases; bases outside gene matches: 8. This CDR3 is built from 16 residues. Germline CDR1 is MNHNY and CDR2 is SVGAGI (reference sequence).

The V call is TRBV6-6, the J call TRBJ2-7; 9 nucleotides align to TRBD2. The CDR3 runs to 16 residues. V lost 0 bases, J lost 7 bases, and 10 bases stayed unmatched. Germline V CDR1 and CDR2: MNHNY, SVGAGI (reference sequence). CDR3 protein: CASSYSLSGSPFEQYF. The DNA for the CDR3 is TGTGCCAGCAGTTACTCGCTTAGCGGGAGTCCGTTTGAGCAGTACTTC.

Only one count was recorded for this clone. J is TRBJ2-5 and V is TRBV5-4; 7 nucleotides align to TRBD1. CDR3 size: 14 residues. Germline CDR1 is SGHNT and CDR2 is YYREEE (reference sequence). The V and J ends lost 4 bases and 5 bases, in that order; junction bases with no gene match: 8. CDR3 bases: TGTGCCAGCAGCAGCCGACAGGGCGCGGAGACCCAGTACTTC. The encoded protein is CASSSRQGAETQYF. The full variable domain, in which reference TRBV5-4 and TRBJ2-5 provide the parts outside the CDR3, is ETGVTQSPTHLIKTRGQQVTLRCSSQSGHNTVSWYQQALGQGPQFIFQYYREEENGRGNFPPRFSGLQFPNYSSELNVNALELDDSALYLCASSSRQGAETQYFGPGTRLLVL.

The rearrangement links TRBV28 to TRBJ2-7; weak D call: TRBD1 (5 bases). Trimming stripped 2 bases from V and 5 bases from J, with 16 bases between. The CDR3 contains 15 residues. The germline gives CDR1 MDHEN, CDR2 SYDVKM. CDR3 coding DNA: TGTGCCAGCAGTTTAATCGGCAGGGCAGGAGACGAGCAGTACTTC. It codes for CASSLIGRAGDEQYF. The variable domain in full, with the rest retrieved from reference TRBV28 and TRBJ2-7, is DVKVTQSSRYLVKRTGEKVFLECVQDMDHENMFWYRQDPGLGLRLIYFSYDVKMKEKGDIPEGYSVSREKKERFSLILESASTNQTSMYLCASSLIGRAGDEQYFGPGTRLTVT.

The CDR3 spells CASSLYAGPRGYTF. The CDR3 nucleotides read TGTGCCAGCAGTTTATATGCAGGGCCGCGTGGCTACACCTTC. This chain joins TRBV28 and TRBJ1-2, with D perhaps TRBD1 (5 bases). The CDR3 has 14 residues. Germline V lookup: CDR1 MDHEN, CDR2 SYDVKM. Trimming shortened V by 1 base and J by 7 bases, and 13 bases separated the two germline ends.

The chain employs TRBV28 and TRBJ1-1; D call uncertain. The CDR3 has 14 residues. The germline V gene encodes CDR1 MDHEN and CDR2 SYDVKM. Trimming shortened V by 4 bases and J by 0 bases, and 9 bases separated the two germline ends. CDR3 sequence (DNA): TGTGCCAGCAGTTCGCGAACAGTGAACACTGAAGCTTTCTTT. Protein sequence: CASSSRTVNTEAFF.

The chain combines TRBV6-5 with TRBJ1-4, with TRBD1 matching 7 bases. J lost 9 bases, V lost 6 bases, and 7 bases had no gene match. Germline V gene sequence: CDR1 MNHEY, CDR2 SVGAGI. CDR3 length: 13 residues. The DNA of the CDR3 is TGTGCCAGCAGGGCAGTACAGGGGAAAAAACTGTTTTTT. Protein product: CASRAVQGKKLFF.

In this sample, this clone turned up a few times. The chain uses TRBV18 and TRBJ2-1; D is perhaps TRBD2 (5 bases). The CDR3 has 16 residues. The V gene's germline CDR1 is KGHSH and CDR2 LQKENI. V lost 5 bases and J 4 bases, leaving 18 bases between the germline ends. The DNA for the CDR3 is TGTGCCAGCTCAAGGCGGAGCGGTATAATATACAATGAGCAGTTCTTC. As protein: CASSRRSGIIYNEQFF.

J is TRBJ1-2 and V is TRBV18; 10 bases align to TRBD1. The germline V gene has CDR1 KGHSH and CDR2 LQKENI. This CDR3 is built from 16 residues. The V gene end was trimmed by 4 bases and the J gene end by 5 bases; junction bases not matched to a gene: 10. For the CDR3, the DNA is TGTGCCAGCTCACTGACAGGGGGCAGTGTACATTATGGCTACACCTTC. Translated: CASSLTGGSVHYGYTF.

Only a few counts were recorded for this clone. The chain has TRBV11-2 and TRBJ2-2; 13 bases map to TRBD2. V gave up 5 bases and J gave up 9 bases; unmatched junction bases: 3. Germline CDR1 SGHAT, CDR2 FQNNGV. There are 14 residues in the CDR3. CDR3 loop: CASSRLAGGRELFF. As DNA, the CDR3 is TGTGCCAGCAGCCGACTAGCGGGAGGCCGGGAGCTGTTTTTT.